The following is a TCR beta chain sequence with its context. Preparation of the TCRbeta library involved a method that used unique molecular identifiers. A single record per CDR3 protein comes from TCRdb applying MiXCR to the PCR reads. The data contain about 610,000 distinct CDR3 sequences, roughly a tenth of them singletons. Germline V lookup: CDR1 SGHDN, CDR2 FVKESK. The J segment lost 6 bases and the V segment lost 4 bases, leaving 7 bases of the junction unmatched. CDR3 length: 16 amino acids. The sample is drawn from a study of T-cell reconstitution after alpha-beta-depleted transplantation in children.

This receptor was obtained from a human donor who donated a stem cell graft to a child with acute myeloid leukemia. The chain is built from TRBV14 and TRBJ2-1; 12 nucleotides agree with TRBD2. The sample here was PBMCs from the stem cell graft donor, taken from the stem cell graft. CDR3 DNA sequence: TGTGCCAGCAGCCTGCACGCGGGACTAGCGGGCAATGAGCAGTTCTTC. Translated, it gives CASSLHAGLAGNEQFF.